Listed here are 26 T cell receptor beta chains from one sample, sequenced in a study of blood T cell repertoires in COVID-19. Here immunoSEQ multiplex PCR was the method, and the copy in TCRdb shows in-frame clones only, minus some. The sample lists under 350,000 clones; about nine tenths were seen once. The sequenced sample was peripheral blood. The receptors shown here come from a woman aged 25 to 39 with COVID-19, enrolled during active disease.

The chain uses TRBV19 and TRBJ2-2; D unclear. Germline loops: CDR1 LNHDA, CDR2 SQIVND (reference sequence). The V and J ends lost 4 bases and 6 bases respectively, with 6 bases between them. CDR3 size: 12 residues. The chain's CDR3 is CASSTQAGELFF. The CDR3 nucleotides read TGTGCCAGTAGTACCCAGGCCGGGGAGCTGTTTTTT. Full variable domain (rest looked up from reference TRBV19 and TRBJ2-2): DGGITQSPKYLFRKEGQNVTLSCEQNLNHDAMYWYRQDPGQGLRLIYYSQIVNDFQKGDIAEGYSVSREKKESFPLTVTSAQKNPTAFYLCASSTQAGELFFGEGSRLTVL.

V and J are TRBV28 and TRBJ1-2; 7 positions agree with TRBD1. This CDR3 has 14 amino acids. V was clipped by 5 bases and J by 8 bases; unmatched bases: 11. Germline CDR1 MDHEN, CDR2 SYDVKM. The chain's CDR3 is CASSTTQQGVGYTF. The DNA of the CDR3 is TGTGCCAGCAGTACCACCCAGCAGGGGGTAGGCTACACCTTC.

The rearrangement uses TRBV13 and TRBJ2-1; no firm D call. V dropped 2 bases and J dropped 8 bases, with 7 bases sitting between them. The CDR3 runs to 12 residues. CDR1 and CDR2 from the germline V gene are PRHDT and FYEKMQ (reference sequence). CDR3 sequence: CASSLLADEQFF. Written as DNA, the CDR3 is TGTGCCAGCAGCTTATTAGCCGATGAGCAGTTCTTC.

The V call is TRBV5-6, the J call TRBJ2-3; unclear D gene. The germline V gene encodes CDR1 SGHDT and CDR2 YYEEEE. V was pared by 4 bases and J by 9 bases, with 15 bases between. This CDR3 contains 13 residues. The CDR3 DNA is TGTGCCAGCAGCCTGAGAAGAAGCTCCACGCAGTATTTT. Residues: CASSLRRSSTQYF.

The rearrangement links TRBV12-3 or TRBV12-4 to TRBJ1-1; D is uncertain. This CDR3 is 12 amino acids long. Trimming pared 2 bases from V and 5 bases from J, leaving 6 bases between. CDR3: CASSLSMTEAFF. The CDR3 bases are TGTGCCAGCAGTTTAAGCATGACTGAAGCTTTCTTT.

This clone came up once. The chain joins TRBV5-6 to TRBJ1-2; TRBD1 might be the D (6 bases). Germline-derived CDR1 and CDR2 are SGHDT and YYEEEE. V shed 4 bases and J shed 4 bases, with 17 bases lying between them. The CDR3 contains 15 residues. The CDR3 sequence: CASSGGGGLLYGYTF. The CDR3 DNA follows: TGTGCCAGCAGCGGCGGGGGCGGACTACTCTATGGCTACACCTTC.

The V and J genes are TRBV18 and TRBJ1-2, with 7 bases that match TRBD1. The CDR3 length is 15 residues. The germline V gene has CDR1 KGHSH and CDR2 LQKENI. Germline trimming cut 5 bases from V and 4 bases from J; bases unmatched to any gene: 10. CDR3 sequence reads: CASSDLSGQSYGYTF. The DNA for the CDR3 is TGTGCCAGCTCAGACCTATCGGGACAGTCCTATGGCTACACCTTC.

The chain recombines TRBV7-9 with TRBJ2-3; 12 bases match TRBD2. V was pared by 4 bases and J by 3 bases, with 5 bases of the junction left unmatched. This CDR3 has 16 residues. The germline V gene has CDR1 SEHNR and CDR2 FQNEAQ (reference sequence). The CDR3: CASSSLAGGQTDTQYF. For the CDR3, the DNA is TGTGCCAGCAGCTCCCTAGCGGGGGGGCAGACAGATACGCAGTATTTT.

The chain uses TRBV28 and TRBJ1-4; 8 nucleotides match TRBD1. Germline V lookup: CDR1 MDHEN, CDR2 SYDVKM. The ends lost 8 bases at V and 7 bases at J; junction bases unmatched: 9. The CDR3 runs to 14 residues. The CDR3 DNA reads as TGTGCCAGCCGTCCTGGGGGGACAGGTGAAAAACTGTTTTTT. Protein sequence: CASRPGGTGEKLFF.

This clone was detected only a few times. This rearrangement joins TRBV7-2 to TRBJ2-1, with D possibly being TRBD2 (6 bases). Trimming pared 5 bases from V and 9 bases from J, leaving 20 bases between. Germline V lookup: CDR1 SGHTA, CDR2 FQGNSA. CDR3 size: 15 residues. The CDR3 nucleotides are TGTGCCAGCAGCCCTGTGCCGGGAGTGGGAGGTGAGCAGTTCTTC. Encoded protein: CASSPVPGVGGEQFF.

This clone occurred once. The rearrangement joins TRBV11-2 to TRBJ2-3, with TRBD2 identical over 11 bases. V lost 5 bases, J lost 0 bases, and 4 bases stayed unmatched. Germline V gene sequence: CDR1 SGHAT, CDR2 FQNNGV. This CDR3 spans 16 amino acids. CDR3 sequence reads: CASSAGTSGSTDTQYF. The CDR3 nucleotides read TGTGCCAGCAGCGCAGGGACTAGCGGAAGCACAGATACGCAGTATTTT.

The rearrangement joins TRBV27 to TRBJ1-5; D is ambiguous. The CDR3 sequence is 12 residues long. Germline V CDR1 and CDR2: MNHEY, SMNVEV (reference sequence). V lost 4 bases to trimming and J lost 6 bases, with 7 bases between them. CDR3 in DNA: TGTGCCAGCAGTTCCCGGGGTCAGCCCCAGCATTTT. Its protein product is CASSSRGQPQHF.

This clone was seen more than once but under ten times. V is TRBV2 and J is TRBJ1-1; D is perhaps TRBD1 (6 bases). From germline, CDR1 is SNHLY and CDR2 FYNNEI. The CDR3 is 13 residues long. V gave up 6 bases and J gave up 7 bases, with 15 bases separating them. Here the CDR3 reads CASRGGEALEAFF. The CDR3 DNA sequence: TGTGCCAGCAGAGGGGGGGAGGCCCTTGAAGCTTTCTTT.

This clone was picked up one time. This chain's CDR3 is CASSFRTSGDNEQFF. In DNA, the CDR3 is TGCGCCAGCAGTTTTCGGACTAGCGGGGATAATGAGCAGTTCTTC. V is TRBV5-1 and J is TRBJ2-1, with 12 bases lining up with TRBD2. CDR1 SGHRS and CDR2 YFSETQ come from the germline V gene. There are 15 residues in the CDR3. Germline trimming cut 5 bases from V and 7 bases from J; bases unmatched to any gene: 7.

The J gene is TRBJ2-1, the V gene TRBV28; 10 bases map to TRBD2. The germline V gene has CDR1 MDHEN and CDR2 SYDVKM. J gave up 0 bases and V 7 bases, and 12 bases lay outside the gene matches. This CDR3 is 18 amino acids long. CDR3 nucleotide sequence: TGTGCCAGCAAAGCAGCGGGGGGGCCTCGGAGCTCCTACAATGAGCAGTTCTTC. This codes for CASKAAGGPRSSYNEQFF.

This clone has only one observation. The V gene is TRBV28, the J gene TRBJ1-6; 8 positions match TRBD1. This CDR3 has 15 residues. Trimming at V came to 5 bases and at J to 11 bases, leaving 11 bases not matched to a gene. From germline, CDR1 is MDHEN and CDR2 SYDVKM. CDR3 nucleotide sequence: TGTGCCAGCAGTCTAGAGGACAGGGAAGGTCCACCCCTCCACTTT. Residues: CASSLEDREGPPLHF.

The chain couples TRBV2 to TRBJ2-2, with D perhaps TRBD1 (6 bases). The germline V and J ends were trimmed by 8 bases and 5 bases, with 18 bases remaining between them. CDR1 SNHLY and CDR2 FYNNEI come from the germline V gene. This CDR3 contains 15 residues. This chain's CDR3 is CASSGQGPETGELFF. DNA for the CDR3: TGTGCCAGCTCGGGGCAGGGGCCTGAGACCGGGGAGCTGTTTTTT. The full variable domain, in which reference TRBV2 and TRBJ2-2 provide the parts outside the CDR3, is EPEVTQTPSHQVTQMGQEVILRCVPISNHLYFYWYRQILGQKVEFLVSFYNNEISEKSEIFDDQFSVERPDGSNFTLKIRSTKLEDSAMYFCASSGQGPETGELFFGEGSRLTVL.

V and J are TRBV5-1 and TRBJ2-2; D is uncertain. Germline V CDR1 and CDR2: SGHRS, YFSETQ. This CDR3 region has 15 residues. V dropped 0 bases and J dropped 4 bases, with 10 bases sitting between them. The CDR3 bases are TGCGCCAGCAGCTTGGTCCCCCGGGTCACCGGGGAGCTGTTTTTT. It translates to CASSLVPRVTGELFF.

J is TRBJ2-7 and V is TRBV7-3; the D gene is possibly TRBD2 (5 bases). The germline V gene has CDR1 SGHTA and CDR2 FQGTGA. CDR3 length equals 13 residues. V dropped 0 bases and J dropped 5 bases, with 8 bases sitting between them. CDR3 coding DNA: TGTGCCAGCAGCTTAACATTTAGCGACGAGCAGTACTTC. This codes for CASSLTFSDEQYF.

The genes are TRBV19 and TRBJ1-5; D may be TRBD1 (5 bases). Trimming pared 3 bases from V and 5 bases from J, leaving 14 bases between. The CDR3 length is 15 residues. Per the germline V gene, CDR1 is LNHDA and CDR2 is SQIVND (reference sequence). This chain's CDR3 is CASSIVQGPYQPQHF. The CDR3 nucleotides are TGTGCCAGTAGTATCGTGCAGGGCCCCTATCAGCCCCAGCATTTT. The complete variable domain, with remaining parts taken from reference TRBV19 and TRBJ1-5, reads DGGITQSPKYLFRKEGQNVTLSCEQNLNHDAMYWYRQDPGQGLRLIYYSQIVNDFQKGDIAEGYSVSREKKESFPLTVTSAQKNPTAFYLCASSIVQGPYQPQHFGDGTRLSIL.

The CDR3 DNA sequence: TGCGCCAGCAGCTTAACAGCCACAACGGGGGATGGCTACACCTTC. It specifies CASSLTATTGDGYTF. The V gene is TRBV5-1, the J gene TRBJ1-2, with a tentative D call TRBD1 (5 bases). CDR3 length: 15 amino acids. V lost 2 bases and J 6 bases, leaving 17 bases between the germline ends. Germline CDR1 and CDR2: SGHRS and YFSETQ.

V and J are TRBV6-1 and TRBJ1-2; D may be TRBD1 (5 bases). The V end was cut by 3 bases, the J end by 8 bases, with 10 bases between. The CDR3 spans 12 residues. Germline CDR1 reads MNHNS; CDR2 reads SASEGT. DNA for the CDR3: TGTGCCAGCAGTGACAGGGTGAAGGGCTACACCTTC. It yields the protein CASSDRVKGYTF.

This rearrangement joins TRBV15 to TRBJ2-1, with TRBD2 matching over 9 bases. The CDR3 is 17 residues long. J lost 4 bases, V lost 0 bases, and 7 bases had no gene match. Germline CDR1 and CDR2: LNHNV and YYDKDF (reference sequence). CDR3 region: CATSRDLGLAGYNEQFF. The DNA of the CDR3 is TGTGCCACCAGCAGAGATCTGGGGCTAGCGGGGTACAATGAGCAGTTCTTC.

This clone was picked up one time. The chain recombines TRBV27 with TRBJ1-5; maybe TRBD1 (5 bases). CDR3 length equals 16 residues. The V end was cut by 6 bases, the J end by 1 base, with 16 bases between. Germline-derived CDR1 and CDR2 are MNHEY and SMNVEV (reference sequence). The CDR3 is CASRGTGSESNQPQHF. As DNA, the CDR3 is TGTGCCAGCAGAGGTACAGGTAGTGAAAGCAATCAGCCCCAGCATTTT.

This sequence joins TRBV4-1 and TRBJ2-1, with D tentatively TRBD2 (7 bases). CDR3 length: 16 amino acids. The germline V gene has CDR1 MGHRA and CDR2 YSYEKL. Trimming left V 4 bases short and J 8 bases short, with 21 bases between. CDR3 amino acids: CASSPFRGGAVDEQFF. DNA of the CDR3: TGCGCCAGCAGCCCGTTTAGGGGGGGCGCGGTCGATGAGCAGTTCTTC.

This sequence joins TRBV11-3 and TRBJ1-6, with a possible D match to TRBD1 (5 bases). V was pared by 3 bases and J by 7 bases, with 7 bases between. Germline CDR1 and CDR2: SGHNT and YENEEA. The length of the CDR3 is 13 residues. The CDR3 bases are TGTGCCAGCAGCTTGGGACTAAATTCACCCCTCCACTTT. Amino acid sequence: CASSLGLNSPLHF.